This T cell receptor (beta chain) was sequenced in a study of beta chain features in type 1 diabetes. General study results and limits: Naive, central memory and Treg TCRB repertoires seemed to resemble each other more closely in patients than they did in healthy donors. Patients with Type 1 diabetes showed moderately but significantly shorter TCRB CDR3s in all four CD4+ subsets.

The investigators reverse transcribed all of the isolated RNA, so they sequenced expressed TCRB transcripts. Sequencing was performed with immunoSEQ multiplex PCR; in TCRdb, only in-frame clones are kept and a portion is missing. The table shows about 230,000 clones, with roughly 17% occurring only once. As for this clone: Its antigen remains unknown.

CDR3 size: 16 residues. V trimming: 4 bases; J trimming: 2 bases; junction bases outside the gene matches: 6. In germline, CDR1 is SGHNT, CDR2 YYREEE (reference sequence). Sorting that relied on CD45RO/CCR7/CD25/CD127/CD95/CD27 yielded CD4+ naive, central memory, regulatory and stem cell-like memory cells. The TCR sequence derives from a man aged 25-40 years with type 1 diabetes. The V and J genes are TRBV5-4 and TRBJ2-3; 11 positions match TRBD2. Sequencing used naive CD4+ T cells from blood. The CDR3 loop is CASSPRTSGLTDTQYF. The CDR3 region has the DNA TGTGCCAGCAGCCCGCGGACTAGCGGGCTCACAGATACGCAGTATTTT.